The 18 T cell receptor beta chains reported below all come from one sample, sequenced in a study of blood T cells in healthy people across ages. It was with a sample-barcoded 5' primer and a J-beta primer mix that a second PCR of about 6 to 12 cycles was run. TCRdb reprocessed the 5' RACE reads via MiXCR and lists one record per CDR3 protein. The sample has 650,000 to 800,000 distinct CDR3 sequences, more than 40% seen once. The sequenced sample was blood. The receptors derive from a man aged 60-69 years in good health.

The chain recombines TRBV5-1 with TRBJ2-3, with a weak D call TRBD1 (6 bases). The CDR3 runs to 13 residues. Germline V gene data show CDR1 as SGHRS and CDR2 as YFSETQ. Trimming took 7 bases from V and 4 from J, leaving 13 bases between them. DNA for the CDR3: TGCGCCAGCGGAATACAGGGTGCAGATACGCAGTATTTT. It specifies CASGIQGADTQYF.

This clonotype was recorded at least ten times. The chain couples TRBV4-1 to TRBJ1-2; D gene unclear. The V gene's germline CDR1 is MGHRA and CDR2 YSYEKL. Trimming stripped 2 bases from V and 2 bases from J, with 9 bases between. This CDR3 has 14 residues. The CDR3 DNA reads TGCGCCAGCAGCCAACTTACAGCAAACTATGGCTACACCTTC. This sequence encodes CASSQLTANYGYTF.

This clonotype was seen many times. The chain carries TRBV14 and TRBJ2-2; TRBD1 is a possible D gene (5 bases). The V end lost 0 bases, the J end lost 7 bases, and 12 bases lay between the germline ends. CDR1 and CDR2 from the germline V gene are SGHDN and FVKESK. This CDR3 contains 15 residues. The CDR3 DNA reads as TGTGCCAGCAGCCAAGATCGGGCAGGGCTCGGGGAGCTGTTTTTT. This translates into CASSQDRAGLGELFF.

This clonotype has a handful of counts. The chain links TRBV2 to TRBJ2-7; D is ambiguous. Trimming pared 6 bases from V and 6 bases from J, leaving 9 bases between. The CDR3 loop spans 11 amino acids. In germline, CDR1 is SNHLY, CDR2 FYNNEI. The CDR3 DNA sequence: TGTGCCAGCAGGAATTCCGGCGAGCAGTACTTC. This gives the protein CASRNSGEQYF.

This clonotype was seen a few times. The CDR3 loop reads CASSTQQKKYF. The CDR3, as DNA: TGTGCCAGCAGCACACAACAGAAAAAGTACTTC. The chain joins TRBV7-2 to TRBJ2-7; D uncertain. V shed 5 bases and J shed 11 bases, with 13 bases lying between them. In germline, CDR1 is SGHTA, CDR2 FQGNSA. CDR3 length equals 11 residues. Full variable domain (outside the CDR3, taken from reference TRBV7-2 and TRBJ2-7): GAGVSQSPSNKVTEKGKDVELRCDPISGHTALYWYRQSLGQGLEFLIYFQGNSAPDKSGLPSDRFSAERTGGSVSTLTIQRTQQEDSAVYLCASSTQQKKYFGPGTRLTVT.

The J gene is TRBJ1-5, the V gene TRBV20-1, with 10 bases that match TRBD1. The V and J ends lost 3 bases and 6 bases, in that order; junction bases with no gene match: 2. Germline loops: CDR1 DFQATT, CDR2 SNEGSKA (reference sequence). This CDR3 has 13 residues. The CDR3 region is CSARGQGIQPQHF. In DNA, the CDR3 is TGCAGTGCTAGGGGACAGGGGATTCAGCCCCAGCATTTT.

In this sample, this clonotype turned up a few times. The chain employs TRBV5-1 and TRBJ2-2; 7 nucleotides line up with TRBD1. CDR3 length equals 17 residues. The junction had 12 bases not matched to a gene; V was cut back by 4 bases and J by 3 bases. Germline values: CDR1 SGHRS, CDR2 YFSETQ. The CDR3 nucleotides are TGCGCCAGCAGCGTCCCAAGACAGGGCGCAGACACCGGGGAGCTGTTTTTT. Translation gives CASSVPRQGADTGELFF.

This clonotype was observed a handful of times. J is TRBJ2-5 and V is TRBV24-1; D is unresolved. Germline V gene data show CDR1 as KGHDR and CDR2 as SFDVKD. Trimming removed 3 bases from V and 7 bases from J, with 29 bases in between. The CDR3 consists of 19 residues. Here the CDR3 DNA reads TGTGCCACCAGTGATCAACGTGCCCCCGACCCACCACTGCCACGGACCCAGTACTTC. It yields the protein CATSDQRAPDPPLPRTQYF.

The chain couples TRBV4-1 to TRBJ2-7; 10 nucleotides align to TRBD2. The end of the DNA is better explained by TRBJ2-5, so the J call may be wrong. The germline gives CDR1 MGHRA, CDR2 YSYEKL. There are 15 residues in the CDR3. The CDR3 spells CASSRSTSGEWTQYF. Written as DNA, the CDR3 is TGCGCCAGCAGCCGAAGCACTAGCGGGGAATGGACCCAGTACTTC.

This chain uses TRBV3-1 with TRBJ1-2; D gene uncertain. Per germline, CDR1 LGHDT and CDR2 YNNKEL (reference sequence). The CDR3 is 13 amino acids. Trimming removed 5 bases from V and 1 base from J, with 8 bases in between. The CDR3 loop is CASSLSINYGYTF. DNA for the CDR3: TGTGCCAGCAGCTTATCGATTAACTATGGCTACACCTTC.

The rearrangement uses TRBV7-9 and TRBJ2-7; D tentatively reads TRBD1 or TRBD2 (5 bases each). CDR3 size: 14 residues. Looked up from germline, CDR1 is SEHNR and CDR2 is FQNEAQ (reference sequence). With 6 bases removed from V and 5 bases from J, the gap between germline ends came to 17 bases. In nucleotides, the CDR3 is TGTGCCAGCAGTCTAGGGGCCGGGGTGGACGAGCAGTACTTC. Its protein is CASSLGAGVDEQYF. Full variable domain (outside the CDR3, taken from reference TRBV7-9 and TRBJ2-7): DTGVSQNPRHKITKRGQNVTFRCDPISEHNRLYWYRQTLGQGPEFLTYFQNEAQLEKSRLLSDRFSAERPKGSFSTLEIQRTEQGDSAMYLCASSLGAGVDEQYFGPGTRLTVT.

CDR3: CATQTGGWGYTF. CDR3 coding DNA: TGTGCCACCCAAACAGGGGGCTGGGGCTACACCTTC. The chain joins TRBV6-5 to TRBJ1-2; 9 bases agree with TRBD1. J lost 8 bases, V lost 10 bases, and 8 bases had no gene match. The CDR3 contains 12 residues. Per germline, CDR1 MNHEY and CDR2 SVGAGI.

This CDR3 is CAAWAGKNTEAFF. As DNA, the CDR3 is TGTGCCGCCTGGGCAGGAAAGAACACTGAAGCTTTCTTT. The chain combines TRBV6-5 with TRBJ1-1; no reliable D call. The CDR3 contains 13 residues. In germline, CDR1 is MNHEY, CDR2 SVGAGI. V was cut by 11 bases and J by 1 base, with 14 bases left in between.

The chain is built from TRBV2 and TRBJ2-1; 7 bases map to TRBD2. The trim removed 2 bases at V and 8 bases at J, leaving 3 bases unmatched. This CDR3 has 13 amino acids. Germline V CDR1 and CDR2: SNHLY, FYNNEI. The DNA of the CDR3 is TGTGCCAGCAGTGAAAGTCTAGCGGATGAGCAGTTCTTC. This translates into CASSESLADEQFF.

The V gene is TRBV20-1, the J gene TRBJ2-5; a weak D match, TRBD1 (6 bases). CDR1 and CDR2 (germline): DFQATT, SNEGSKA (reference sequence). V was pared by 3 bases and J by 1 base, with 12 bases between. The length of the CDR3 is 14 residues. CDR3 coding DNA: TGCAGTGCTAGCAGGGTGGACAGCCAAGAGACCCAGTACTTC. Residues: CSASRVDSQETQYF.

To note about this clonotype: No conserved phenylalanine or tryptophan is present at the end of the CDR3, so a read error is the likely explanation. The gene calls are TRBV20-1 and TRBJ2-7; no firm D call. The CDR3 has 14 amino acids. V lost 1 base to trimming and J lost 2 bases, with 12 bases between them. Germline values: CDR1 DFQATT, CDR2 SNEGSKA (reference sequence). The CDR3 reads CSARASHPPYEQYL. CDR3 nucleotide sequence: TGCAGTGCTAGAGCTAGTCATCCTCCCTACGAGCAGTACCTC.

There are a few counts of this clonotype. The V call is TRBV11-2, the J call TRBJ2-1, with D hard to call. Trimming shortened V by 6 bases and J by 9 bases, and 12 bases separated the two germline ends. Germline V gives CDR1 SGHAT, CDR2 FQNNGV. The CDR3 consists of 12 residues. Here the CDR3 reads CASRSAIGEQFF. The CDR3 DNA reads TGTGCCAGCAGGTCCGCGATCGGTGAGCAGTTCTTC.

This clonotype occurred a few times. The chain employs TRBV7-2 and TRBJ2-7; possibly TRBD1 or TRBD2 for D (5 bases each). The CDR3 is made up of 12 amino acids. Germline CDR1 and CDR2: SGHTA and FQGNSA. The V end was cut by 4 bases, the J end by 5 bases, with 9 bases between. The chain's CDR3 is CASSSGRDEQYF. As DNA, the CDR3 is TGTGCCAGCAGCTCAGGGAGAGACGAGCAGTACTTC.